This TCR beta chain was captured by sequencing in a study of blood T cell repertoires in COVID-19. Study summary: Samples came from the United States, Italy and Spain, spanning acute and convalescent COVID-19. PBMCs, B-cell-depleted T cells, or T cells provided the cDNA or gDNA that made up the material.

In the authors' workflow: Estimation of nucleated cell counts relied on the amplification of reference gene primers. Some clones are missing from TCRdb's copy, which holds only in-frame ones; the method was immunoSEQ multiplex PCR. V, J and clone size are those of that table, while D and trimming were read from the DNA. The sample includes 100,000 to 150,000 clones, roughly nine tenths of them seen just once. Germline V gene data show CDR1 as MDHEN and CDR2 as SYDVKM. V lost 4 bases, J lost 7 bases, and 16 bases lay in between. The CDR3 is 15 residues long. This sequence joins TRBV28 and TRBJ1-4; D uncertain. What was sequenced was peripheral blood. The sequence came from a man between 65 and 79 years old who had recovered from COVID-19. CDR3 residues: CASSSGGGRGEKLFF. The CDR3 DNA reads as TGTGCCAGCAGTTCGGGAGGAGGGCGGGGTGAAAAACTGTTTTTT.